This entry concerns a single TCR beta chain. The record originates from a study of blood T cell repertoires in COVID-19. Those who participated ranged in age from roughly 18 to 90 years and resided in approximately 23 US areas. Cohort assignment relied on participant-reported clinical history. This table comes from immunoSEQ multiplex PCR, and its TCRdb copy is limited to in-frame clones, with some not included. This table has fewer than 500,000 clones, approximately 90% appearing once. Sequencing input: PBMCs or T cells enriched from blood (not recorded which). The receptor comes from a woman in her late teens or twenties who had recovered from COVID-19.

In DNA form, the CDR3 reads TGCGCCAGCAGCTCCGATAATAGGAACACTGAAGCTTTCTTT. This codes for CASSSDNRNTEAFF. The V and J genes are TRBV5-1 and TRBJ1-1; D remains ambiguous. The CDR3 sequence is 14 residues long. The germline CDR1 and CDR2 sequences are SGHRS and YFSETQ. V was clipped by 3 bases and J by 1 base, with 10 bases between them.